The 14 T cell receptor beta chains below come from one sample, sequenced in a study of CXCR3-negative and CXCR3-positive naive CD8 T cells. Study-wide points: Against CXCR3-negative naive cells, CXCR3-positive naive cells showed more hydrophobic TRB CDR3s.

The method, 5' RACE with UMI labels, was used to prepare the TRB cDNA libraries. TCRdb reworked the 5' RACE reads into one entry per CDR3 protein, no DNA. Its table records under 85,000 distinct CDR3 sequences. No cognate antigen is known for these TCRs. Sequenced: naive CXCR3+ CD8+ T cells from blood. Subset noted: CD45RO-CCR7+CD27+CD95- naive CD8+ T cells expressing CXCR3 (TNR3+). The receptors come from a human donor in good health. Some clones in this sample may be carry-over from other donors' samples.

The chain employs TRBV27 and TRBJ2-1; TCRdb's assignment of TRBD2 cannot be checked, as there is no DNA. The CDR3 loop spans 15 amino acids. Germline V gene lookup returns CDR1 MNHEY and CDR2 SMNVEV (reference sequence). The CDR3 here is CASSFGGGDYNEQFF.

V is TRBV12-3 or TRBV12-4 and J is TRBJ2-1; the D call from TCRdb, TRBD2, cannot be confirmed without DNA. The CDR3 spans 15 residues. CDR3 loop: CASSPSGGAWIEQFF.

V is TRBV7-2 and J is TRBJ2-5. The CDR3 is made up of 13 amino acids. The germline CDR1 and CDR2 sequences are SGHTA and FQGNSA. The CDR3: CASSLDGQETQYF.

The chain has TRBV2 and TRBJ2-1; TCRdb's D gene call, TRBD2, goes unchecked for lack of DNA. This CDR3 comprises 19 residues. Germline V lookup: CDR1 SNHLY, CDR2 FYNNEI. The CDR3 is CASSEMSLAGGHDDNEQFF. Full variable domain (remainder filled in from reference TRBV2 and TRBJ2-1): EPEVTQTPSHQVTQMGQEVILRCVPISNHLYFYWYRQILGQKVEFLVSFYNNEISEKSEIFDDQFSVERPDGSNFTLKIRSTKLEDSAMYFCASSEMSLAGGHDDNEQFFGPGTRLTVL.

The rearrangement uses TRBV29-1 and TRBJ2-3; the TCRdb call, TRBD1, lacks DNA for checking. This CDR3 has 12 residues. The germline gives CDR1 SQVTM, CDR2 ANQGSEA. The CDR3 reads CSAGEFTDTQYF.

The chain has TRBV7-2 and TRBJ2-5; the TCRdb call, TRBD1, lacks DNA for checking. The CDR3 totals 14 residues. Germline V lookup: CDR1 SGHTA, CDR2 FQGNSA. CDR3 sequence reads: CASSLVGGGETQYF.

The J gene is TRBJ2-7, the V gene TRBV6-2 or TRBV6-3; TCRdb lists TRBD1, though no DNA is available to test this call. The germline gives CDR1 MNHEY, CDR2 SVGEGT. There are 14 residues in the CDR3. CDR3 in amino acids: CASSYRDRGGEQYF.

The gene calls are TRBV20-1 and TRBJ2-1; TCRdb outputs TRBD2, but without DNA this stays unchecked. Per germline, CDR1 DFQATT and CDR2 SNEGSKA (reference sequence). This CDR3 spans 15 amino acids. CDR3 region: CSARWPGLARNEQFF.

V and J are TRBV29-1 and TRBJ2-7. The CDR3 runs to 13 residues. CDR1 is SQVTM, CDR2 ANQGSEA, per germline. CDR3 protein: CSVEGQEAYEQYF.

V usage is TRBV29-1 and J usage is TRBJ2-6. The CDR3 contains 15 residues. CDR1 SQVTM and CDR2 ANQGSEA come from the germline V gene. The CDR3 loop reads CSVEGPDSGANVLTF.

The chain is built from TRBV12-3 or TRBV12-4 and TRBJ2-7. The CDR3 totals 14 residues. The CDR3 here is CASSTGPDSYEQYF.

The CDR3 loop reads CASSPSGDEAFF. V usage is TRBV6-5 and J usage is TRBJ1-1; there is no DNA to check the TCRdb D call of TRBD1. Per the germline V gene, CDR1 is MNHEY and CDR2 is SVGAGI. The CDR3 runs 12 residues.

J is TRBJ2-1 and V is TRBV6-2 or TRBV6-3. The CDR3 contains 12 residues. The germline gives CDR1 MNHEY, CDR2 SVGEGT. The chain's CDR3 is CASSYSINEQFF.

The chain joins TRBV7-7 to TRBJ2-5; there is no DNA to check the TCRdb D call of TRBD1. Germline V gene lookup returns CDR1 SSHAT and CDR2 FNYEAQ (reference sequence). The CDR3 totals 17 residues. CDR3 sequence: CASSAAGGITPGETQYF. Full variable domain (missing parts from reference TRBV7-7 and TRBJ2-5): GAGVSQSPRYKVTKRGQDVTLRCDPISSHATLYWYQQALGQGPEFLTYFNYEAQPDKSGLPSDRFSAERPEGSISTLTIQRTEQRDSAMYRCASSAAGGITPGETQYFGPGTRLLVL.